The source of this T cell receptor beta chain is a study of molecular identifiers for immune sequencing clone quantification. For the study at large: Replicates partitioned RNA from roughly 20,000 or 100,000 naive CD8 cells into five parts, sequencing four. Study-level findings and limits: Effector cells had over 99% of their molecules in clones above 20 RNA copies, while naive cells had under 1%. Should identical TCR molecules share a barcode, the sizes of highly expanded clones could be underestimated. Spiked TCR RNA from one Jurkat cell reportedly showed up when mixed among roughly 1 million naive cells.

V dropped 5 bases and J dropped 0 bases, with 11 bases sitting between them. The V gene's germline CDR1 is LNHDA and CDR2 SQIVND (reference sequence). There are 15 residues in the CDR3. TCRdb passed the PCR reads through MiXCR, listing each CDR3 protein once. Among 37,000 or so distinct CDR3 sequences, roughly 20% were seen once, and the ten largest hold around 7%. In this sample, this clonotype turned up many times. Its target is unknown. The genes are TRBV19 and TRBJ2-1, with D perhaps TRBD1 (5 bases). This sequence originates from a human donor in good health. Some libraries in this study had Jurkat cell RNA spiked in. The sequenced material came from naive CD8+ T cells from blood, with Jurkat cell RNA spiked in. Subset here: FACS-sorted CD8+CD4-CCR7+CD45RA+ naive T cells. CDR3 sequence reads: CASSLGPHSYNEQFF. CDR3 in DNA: TGTGCCAGTAGTTTGGGGCCTCACTCCTACAATGAGCAGTTCTTC.